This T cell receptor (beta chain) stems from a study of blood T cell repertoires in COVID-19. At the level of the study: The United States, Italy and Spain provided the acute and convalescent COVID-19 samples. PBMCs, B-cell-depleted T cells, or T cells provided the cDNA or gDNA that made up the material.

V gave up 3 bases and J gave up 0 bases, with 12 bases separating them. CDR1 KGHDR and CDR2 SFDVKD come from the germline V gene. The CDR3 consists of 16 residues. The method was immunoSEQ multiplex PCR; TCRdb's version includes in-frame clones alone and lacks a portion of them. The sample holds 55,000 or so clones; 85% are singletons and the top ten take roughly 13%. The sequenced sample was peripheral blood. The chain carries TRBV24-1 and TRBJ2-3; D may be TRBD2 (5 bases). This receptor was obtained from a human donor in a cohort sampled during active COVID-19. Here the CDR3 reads CATSDPRRASTDTQYF. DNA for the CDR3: TGTGCCACCAGTGATCCCCGGCGGGCTAGCACAGATACGCAGTATTTT.